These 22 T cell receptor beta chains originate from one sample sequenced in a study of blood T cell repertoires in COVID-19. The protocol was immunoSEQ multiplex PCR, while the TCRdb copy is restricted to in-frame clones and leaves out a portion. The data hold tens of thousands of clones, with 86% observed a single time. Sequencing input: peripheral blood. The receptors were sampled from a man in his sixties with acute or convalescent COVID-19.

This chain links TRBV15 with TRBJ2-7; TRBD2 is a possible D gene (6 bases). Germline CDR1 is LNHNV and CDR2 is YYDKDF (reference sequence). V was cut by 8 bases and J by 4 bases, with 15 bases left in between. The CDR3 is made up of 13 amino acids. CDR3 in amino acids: CATGIAGRYEQYF. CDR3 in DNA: TGTGCCACCGGAATTGCGGGAAGGTACGAGCAGTACTTC. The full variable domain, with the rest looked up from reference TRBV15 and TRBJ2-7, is DAMVIQNPRYQVTQFGKPVTLSCSQTLNHNVMYWYQQKSSQAPKLLFHYYDKDFNNEADTPDNFQSRRPNTSFCFLDIRSPGLGDTAMYLCATGIAGRYEQYFGPGTRLTVT.

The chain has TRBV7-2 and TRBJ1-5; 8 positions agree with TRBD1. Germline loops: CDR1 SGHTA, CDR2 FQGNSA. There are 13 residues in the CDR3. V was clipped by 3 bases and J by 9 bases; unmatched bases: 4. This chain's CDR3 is CASSLDRDRPQHF. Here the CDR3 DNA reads TGTGCCAGCAGCTTGGACAGGGATAGGCCCCAGCATTTT.

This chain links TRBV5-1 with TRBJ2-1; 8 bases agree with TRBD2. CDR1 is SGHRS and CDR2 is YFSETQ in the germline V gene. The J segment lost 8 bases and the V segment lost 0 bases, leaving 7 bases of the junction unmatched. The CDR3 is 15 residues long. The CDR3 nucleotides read TGCGCCAGCAGCTTGGCAGCGGGGGCCCCGCATGAGCAGTTCTTC. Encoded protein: CASSLAAGAPHEQFF.

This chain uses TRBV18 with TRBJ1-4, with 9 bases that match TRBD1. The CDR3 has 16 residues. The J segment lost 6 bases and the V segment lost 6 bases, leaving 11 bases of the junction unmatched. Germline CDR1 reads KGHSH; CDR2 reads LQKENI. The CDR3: CASSHRDRVKDEKLFF. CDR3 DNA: TGTGCCAGCTCGCACCGGGACAGGGTGAAGGATGAAAAACTGTTTTTT.

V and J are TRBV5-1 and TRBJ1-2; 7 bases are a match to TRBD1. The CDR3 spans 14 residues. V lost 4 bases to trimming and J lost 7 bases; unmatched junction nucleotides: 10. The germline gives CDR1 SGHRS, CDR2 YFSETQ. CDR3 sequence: CASSIDRDPSGYTF. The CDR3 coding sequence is TGCGCCAGCAGCATTGACAGGGATCCGTCTGGCTACACCTTC.

CDR3 sequence reads: CASSERSDRASGNTIYF. DNA of the CDR3: TGTGCCAGCAGTGAACGTTCGGACAGGGCCTCTGGAAACACCATATATTTT. This sequence joins TRBV6-1 and TRBJ1-3; TRBD1 aligns across 8 bases. With 2 bases clipped from V and 0 bases from J, the junction kept 6 bases outside the gene matches. This CDR3 region has 17 residues. Per the germline V gene, CDR1 is MNHNS and CDR2 is SASEGT.

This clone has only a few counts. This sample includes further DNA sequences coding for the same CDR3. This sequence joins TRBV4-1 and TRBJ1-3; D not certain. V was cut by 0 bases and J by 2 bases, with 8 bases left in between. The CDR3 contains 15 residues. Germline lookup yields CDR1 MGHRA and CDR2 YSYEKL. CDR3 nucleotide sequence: TGCGCCAGCAGCCAAGATTTGCTAACTGGAAACACCATATATTTT. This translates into CASSQDLLTGNTIYF.

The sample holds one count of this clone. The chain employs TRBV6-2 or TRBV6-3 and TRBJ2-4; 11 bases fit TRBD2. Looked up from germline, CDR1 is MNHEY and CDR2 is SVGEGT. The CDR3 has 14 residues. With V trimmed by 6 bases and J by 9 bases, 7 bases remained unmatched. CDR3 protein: CASSLLAGAGIQYF. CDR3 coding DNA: TGTGCCAGCAGCCTACTAGCGGGGGCGGGCATTCAGTACTTC.

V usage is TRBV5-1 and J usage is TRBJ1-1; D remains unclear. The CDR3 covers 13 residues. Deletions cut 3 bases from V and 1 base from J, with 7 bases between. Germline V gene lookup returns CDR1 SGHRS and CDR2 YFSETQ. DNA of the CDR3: TGCGCCAGCAGCTCTCCGTCGAACACTGAAGCTTTCTTT. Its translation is CASSSPSNTEAFF.

CDR3 in DNA: TGTGCCAGCAGCTCAATTAGCACAGATACGCAGTATTTT. Translated: CASSSISTDTQYF. This chain uses TRBV5-4 with TRBJ2-3; D uncertain. This CDR3 comprises 13 residues. Between the trimmed V and J ends, which lost 3 bases and 0 bases, there was a span of 5 bases. Germline loops: CDR1 SGHNT, CDR2 YYREEE (reference sequence). Supplemented by reference TRBV5-4 and TRBJ2-3, the full variable domain reads ETGVTQSPTHLIKTRGQQVTLRCSSQSGHNTVSWYQQALGQGPQFIFQYYREEENGRGNFPPRFSGLQFPNYSSELNVNALELDDSALYLCASSSISTDTQYFGPGTRLTVL.

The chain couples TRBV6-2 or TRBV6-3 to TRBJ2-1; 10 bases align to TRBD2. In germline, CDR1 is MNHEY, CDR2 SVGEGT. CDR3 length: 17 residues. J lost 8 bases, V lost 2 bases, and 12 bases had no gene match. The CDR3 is CASSYPAGGSRWDEQFF. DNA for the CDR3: TGTGCCAGCAGTTACCCAGCGGGGGGGTCTCGGTGGGATGAGCAGTTCTTC.

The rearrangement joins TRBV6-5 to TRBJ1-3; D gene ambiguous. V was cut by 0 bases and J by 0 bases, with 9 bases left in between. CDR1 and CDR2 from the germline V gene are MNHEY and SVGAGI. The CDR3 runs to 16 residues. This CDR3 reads CASSYSRASSGNTIYF. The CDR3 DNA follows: TGTGCCAGCAGTTACTCGCGGGCGAGCTCTGGAAACACCATATATTTT.

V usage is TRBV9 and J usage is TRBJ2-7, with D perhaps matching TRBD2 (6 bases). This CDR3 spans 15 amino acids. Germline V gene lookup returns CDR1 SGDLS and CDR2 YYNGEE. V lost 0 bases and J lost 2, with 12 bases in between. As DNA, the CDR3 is TGTGCCAGCAGCGTAGGGGTAGCGGATGCCTACGAGCAGTACTTC. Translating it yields CASSVGVADAYEQYF.

Here the CDR3 DNA reads TGTGCCAGCAGTGCTGACAGGGGGACTGAAGCTTTCTTT. It encodes CASSADRGTEAFF. The chain has TRBV12-3 or TRBV12-4 and TRBJ1-1, with TRBD1 matching 9 bases. This CDR3 has 13 amino acids. V was pared by 5 bases and J by 5 bases, with 3 bases of the junction left unmatched.

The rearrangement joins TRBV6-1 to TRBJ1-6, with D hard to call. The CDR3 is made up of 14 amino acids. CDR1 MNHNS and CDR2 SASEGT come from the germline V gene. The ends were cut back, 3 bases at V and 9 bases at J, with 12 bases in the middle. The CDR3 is CASSDINRGSPLHF. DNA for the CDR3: TGTGCCAGCAGTGACATCAACCGGGGTTCACCCCTCCACTTT.

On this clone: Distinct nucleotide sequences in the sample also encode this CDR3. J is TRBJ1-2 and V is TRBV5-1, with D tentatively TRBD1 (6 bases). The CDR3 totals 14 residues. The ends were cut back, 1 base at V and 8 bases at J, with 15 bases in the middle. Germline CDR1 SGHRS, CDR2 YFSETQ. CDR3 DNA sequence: TGCGCCAGCAGCTTGACCCAGGGGCTCTCCGGCTACACCTTC. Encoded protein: CASSLTQGLSGYTF.

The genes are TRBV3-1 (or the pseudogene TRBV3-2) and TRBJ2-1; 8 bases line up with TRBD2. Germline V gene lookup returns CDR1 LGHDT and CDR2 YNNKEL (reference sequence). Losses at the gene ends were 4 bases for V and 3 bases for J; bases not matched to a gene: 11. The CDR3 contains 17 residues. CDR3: CASSPGPERENYNEQFF. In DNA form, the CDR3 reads TGTGCCAGCAGCCCCGGCCCTGAGCGGGAGAACTACAATGAGCAGTTCTTC.

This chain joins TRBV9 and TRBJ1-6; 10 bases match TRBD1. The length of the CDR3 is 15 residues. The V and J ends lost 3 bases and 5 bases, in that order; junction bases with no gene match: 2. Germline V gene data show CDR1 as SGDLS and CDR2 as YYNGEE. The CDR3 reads CASSGGTGDNSPLHF. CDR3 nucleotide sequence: TGTGCCAGCAGCGGGGGGACAGGGGATAATTCACCCCTCCACTTT.

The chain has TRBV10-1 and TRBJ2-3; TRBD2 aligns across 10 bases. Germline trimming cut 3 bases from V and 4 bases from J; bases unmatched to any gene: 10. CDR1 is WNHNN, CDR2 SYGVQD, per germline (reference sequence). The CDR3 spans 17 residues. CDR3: CASSEQPGLALADTQYF. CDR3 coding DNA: TGCGCCAGCAGTGAACAGCCGGGACTAGCGCTTGCAGATACGCAGTATTTT.

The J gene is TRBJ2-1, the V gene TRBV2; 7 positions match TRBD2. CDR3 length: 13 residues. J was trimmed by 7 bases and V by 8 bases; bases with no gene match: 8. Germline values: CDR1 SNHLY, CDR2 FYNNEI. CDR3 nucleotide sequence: TGTGCCAGCGGGGAGCGGGGCTTGAATGAGCAGTTCTTC. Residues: CASGERGLNEQFF.

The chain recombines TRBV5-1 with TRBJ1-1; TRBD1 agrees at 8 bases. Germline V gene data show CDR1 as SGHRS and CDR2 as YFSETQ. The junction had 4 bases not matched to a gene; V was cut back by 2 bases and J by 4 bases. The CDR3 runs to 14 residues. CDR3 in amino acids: CASSFSGTGTEAFF. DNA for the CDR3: TGCGCCAGCAGCTTTTCCGGGACAGGCACTGAAGCTTTCTTT.

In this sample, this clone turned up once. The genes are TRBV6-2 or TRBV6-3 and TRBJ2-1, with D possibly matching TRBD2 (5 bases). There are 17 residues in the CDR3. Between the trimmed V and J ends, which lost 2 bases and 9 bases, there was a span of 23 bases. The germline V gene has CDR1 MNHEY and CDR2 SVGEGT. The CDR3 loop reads CASSYPTGLPPLGEQFF. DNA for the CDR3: TGTGCCAGCAGTTACCCCACCGGACTGCCGCCTCTCGGTGAGCAGTTCTTC.